This T cell receptor beta chain stems from a study of blood T cell repertoires in COVID-19. Study in general: Material from acute and convalescent COVID-19 was sourced from the United States, Italy and Spain.

The cohort comprised adults aged roughly 18 to 95 years residing in around 25 US areas. Produced via immunoSEQ multiplex PCR; TCRdb's table is partial and in-frame only. The sample holds some 160,000 clones, around 84% seen once. Sequenced material: PBMCs or T cells enriched from blood (not recorded which). This clonotype was sampled from a woman aged 45-65 years who had recovered from COVID-19.

CDR3 bases: TGTGCCAGCAGCCCATCAGGGGGCGGAGGCTACACCTTC. It is translated as CASSPSGGGGYTF. This sequence joins TRBV27 and TRBJ1-2, with TRBD1 matching over 8 bases. The CDR3 extends over 13 amino acids. V dropped 6 bases and J dropped 8; count of bases not matched to a gene: 8. CDR1 MNHEY and CDR2 SMNVEV come from the germline V gene (reference sequence).